The rows below give T cell receptor beta chains drawn from one sample of a study of shared clonotypes between healthy human individuals. TCRdb's copy holds only in-frame clones and misses some; the assay was immunoSEQ multiplex PCR. The sample holds some 2.4 million clones, under 95% seen once. The specimen sequenced was naive CD4+ T cells from PBMCs. Source of these receptors: a man younger than 35 in good health. Some clones in this sample may be carry-over from other donors' samples. CDR3s include the opening cysteine and the closing phenylalanine or tryptophan. D genes are given only for firm matches.

J | V | D | length | CDR3
TRBJ1-2 | TRBV15 | - | 17 | CATSRVAGALTNYGYTF
TRBJ2-7 | TRBV7-8 | TRBD1 | 17 | CASRRDRGSGGPYEQYF
TRBJ1-1 | TRBV28 | - | 13 | CASSYRVRGEAFF
TRBJ2-7 | TRBV5-6 | - | 12 | CASSLSLYEQYF
TRBJ2-2 | TRBV9 | TRBD2 | 15 | CASSPRGRSAGELFF
TRBJ2-7 | TRBV7-9 | - | 14 | CASSFQGYNYEQYF
TRBJ1-4 | TRBV5-1 | TRBD1 | 19 | CASSIRDRSGPSPREKLFF
TRBJ1-3 | TRBV27 | - | 13 | CASSAGAGNTIYF
TRBJ2-3 | TRBV9 | TRBD2 | 15 | CASSVGSGRVDTQYF
TRBJ1-5 | TRBV4-2 | - | 17 | CASSQELIRDDNQPQHF
TRBJ2-3 | TRBV6-5 | - | 16 | CASSYSLAGTADTQYF
TRBJ1-1 | TRBV28 | TRBD1 | 13 | CASSRTGVTEAFF
TRBJ2-1 | TRBV28 | - | 15 | CASRGRGSSYNEQFF
TRBJ2-2 | TRBV7-7 | TRBD1 | 17 | CASSRGTGSSNTGELFF
TRBJ1-1 | TRBV28 | - | 13 | CASDNGRYTEAFF
TRBJ1-5 | TRBV28 | TRBD1 | 12 | CASRRQGEPQHF
TRBJ2-2 | TRBV5-8 | - | 17 | CASSDTRGRGYTGELFF
TRBJ2-3 | TRBV7-6 | - | 15 | CASSPIGGSTDTQYF
TRBJ2-7 | TRBV9 | TRBD2 | 17 | CASSVGTSGRGTYEQYF
TRBJ2-2 | TRBV5-6 | - | 16 | CASSEAGTANTGELFF
TRBJ2-1 | TRBV14 | TRBD2 | 15 | CASSQEGAGWGEQFF
TRBJ1-1 | TRBV9 | - | 15 | CASSVYADPNTEAFF
TRBJ2-7 | TRBV18 | - | 13 | CASSLGPIYEQYF
TRBJ2-6 | TRBV9 | TRBD1 | 16 | CASSLSTGAGANVLTF
TRBJ1-5 | TRBV28 | - | 13 | CASSLVGPWPQHF
TRBJ2-5 | TRBV7-2 | - | 14 | CASSSAGFQETQYF
TRBJ2-7 | TRBV7-2 | - | 15 | CASSFSGESSYEQYF
TRBJ2-7 | TRBV19 | TRBD1 | 15 | CASSWSGTVAYEQYF
TRBJ2-7 | TRBV5-1 | TRBD1 | 12 | CASTRQGYEQYF
TRBJ2-1 | TRBV7-9 | TRBD1 | 14 | CASSSPGQSNEQFF
TRBJ2-6 | TRBV7-9 | - | 16 | CASSLRQGNGANVLTF
TRBJ1-2 | TRBV28 | - | 13 | CASSLDSTSGYTF
TRBJ2-1 | TRBV5-1 | - | 14 | CASRDSSSYNEQFF
TRBJ2-2 | TRBV29-1 | - | 13 | CSAGRGTTGELFF
TRBJ1-4 | TRBV6-1 | - | 11 | CASSEREKLFF
TRBJ2-1 | TRBV2 | - | 14 | CATAREPNYNEQFF
TRBJ2-7 | TRBV18 | - | 14 | CASSPARLGYEQYF
TRBJ1-5 | TRBV2 | - | 13 | CASSDGINQPQHF
TRBJ2-1 | TRBV19 | TRBD2 | 15 | CASSIRLAGNNEQFF
TRBJ1-2 | TRBV29-1 | - | 12 | CSVSQGRGLYTF
TRBJ2-3 | TRBV5-1 | - | 16 | CASSLAAQAATDTQYF
TRBJ2-1 | TRBV5-1 | - | 13 | CASSLEMSDEQFF
TRBJ1-1 | TRBV7-9 | - | 11 | CASSLGGKAFF
TRBJ1-4 | TRBV28 | TRBD1 | 16 | CASSPGGALTNEKLFF
TRBJ1-5 | TRBV2 | - | 12 | CASSLGRQPQHF
TRBJ1-5 | TRBV5-5 | TRBD1 | 14 | CASSWDRGNQPQHF
TRBJ1-4 | TRBV19 | - | 14 | CASSIRGGNEKLFF
TRBJ1-5 | TRBV4-1 | - | 18 | CASSQAVGPITLNQPQHF
TRBJ1-2 | TRBV6-5 | - | 15 | CASTNQGLANYGYTF
TRBJ2-5 | TRBV5-1 | - | 12 | CASSFNRETQYF
TRBJ1-5 | TRBV19 | - | 16 | CASSIVGEGINQPQHF
TRBJ1-4 | TRBV28 | - | 16 | CASSQPDYRVREKLFF
TRBJ2-3 | TRBV10-3 | TRBD1 | 16 | CAISGKTGAPTDTQYF
TRBJ2-7 | TRBV9 | TRBD1 | 16 | CASSPQADRDAYEQYF
TRBJ2-7 | TRBV5-1 | TRBD1 | 14 | CASSQGTGGNEQYF
TRBJ2-7 | TRBV7-6 | TRBD2 | 20 | CASSSGGGRISGRFSYEQYF
TRBJ2-2 | TRBV5-1 | TRBD1 | 14 | CASSTGTGTGELFF
TRBJ2-3 | TRBV5-1 | - | 17 | CASSPPGYSGTGDTQYF
TRBJ2-5 | TRBV2 | - | 12 | CASSQGGETQYF
TRBJ1-4 | TRBV28 | - | 12 | CASSSHTRDILF